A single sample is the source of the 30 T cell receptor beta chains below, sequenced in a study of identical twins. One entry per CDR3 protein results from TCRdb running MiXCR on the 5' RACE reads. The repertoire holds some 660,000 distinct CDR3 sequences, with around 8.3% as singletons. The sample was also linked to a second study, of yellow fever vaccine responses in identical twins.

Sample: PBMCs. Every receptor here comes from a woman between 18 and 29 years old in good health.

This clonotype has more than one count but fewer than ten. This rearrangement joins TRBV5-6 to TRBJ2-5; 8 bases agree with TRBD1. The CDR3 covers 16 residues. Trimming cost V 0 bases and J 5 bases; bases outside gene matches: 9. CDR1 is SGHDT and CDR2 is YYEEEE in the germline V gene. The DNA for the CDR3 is TGTGCCAGCAGCTTGGCTCGTTGGGGACAGGAGGAGACCCAGTACTTC. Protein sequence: CASSLARWGQEETQYF.

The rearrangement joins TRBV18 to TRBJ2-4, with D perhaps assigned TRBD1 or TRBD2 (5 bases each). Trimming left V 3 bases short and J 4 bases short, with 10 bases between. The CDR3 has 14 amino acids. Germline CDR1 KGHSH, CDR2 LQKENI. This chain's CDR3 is CASSPRDQKNIQYF. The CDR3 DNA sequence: TGTGCCAGCTCACCCAGGGACCAAAAAAACATTCAGTACTTC.

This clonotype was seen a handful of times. The CDR3 DNA follows: TGTGCCAGCTCCTCGGACAGGGAGGTAGATACGCAGTATTTT. Protein product: CASSSDREVDTQYF. This chain links TRBV28 with TRBJ2-3; 8 bases map to TRBD1. This CDR3 is 14 amino acids long. The germline CDR1 and CDR2 sequences are MDHEN and SYDVKM. After removal of 8 bases from V and 5 bases from J, the junction contained 9 bases not matched to a gene.

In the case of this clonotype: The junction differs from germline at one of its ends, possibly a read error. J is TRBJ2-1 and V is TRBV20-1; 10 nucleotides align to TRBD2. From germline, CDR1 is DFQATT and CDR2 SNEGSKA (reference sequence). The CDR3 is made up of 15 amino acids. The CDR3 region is CSARAMVAGGYEQFF. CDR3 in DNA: TGCAGTGCCAGAGCAATGGTAGCGGGAGGTTATGAGCAGTTCTTC.

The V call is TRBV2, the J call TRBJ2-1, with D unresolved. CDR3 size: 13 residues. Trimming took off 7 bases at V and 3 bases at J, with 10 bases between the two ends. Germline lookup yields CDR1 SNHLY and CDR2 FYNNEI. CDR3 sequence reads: CASNPTLYNEQFF. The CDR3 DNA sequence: TGTGCCAGCAATCCCACCCTCTACAATGAGCAGTTCTTC.

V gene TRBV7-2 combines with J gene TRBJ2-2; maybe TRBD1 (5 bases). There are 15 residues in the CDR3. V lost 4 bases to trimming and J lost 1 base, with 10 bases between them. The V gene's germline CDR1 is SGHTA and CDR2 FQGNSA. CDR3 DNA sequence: TGTGCCAGCAGCTACAAAACAGGGAACACCGGGGAGCTGTTTTTT. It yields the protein CASSYKTGNTGELFF.

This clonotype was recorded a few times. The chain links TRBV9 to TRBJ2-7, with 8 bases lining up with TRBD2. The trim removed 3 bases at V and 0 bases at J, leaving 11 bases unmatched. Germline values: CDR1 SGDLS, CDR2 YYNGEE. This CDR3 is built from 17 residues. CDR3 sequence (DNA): TGTGCCAGCAGCGCCTCGGGGGGGGCCCTCCTCTCCTACGAGCAGTACTTC. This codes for CASSASGGALLSYEQYF.

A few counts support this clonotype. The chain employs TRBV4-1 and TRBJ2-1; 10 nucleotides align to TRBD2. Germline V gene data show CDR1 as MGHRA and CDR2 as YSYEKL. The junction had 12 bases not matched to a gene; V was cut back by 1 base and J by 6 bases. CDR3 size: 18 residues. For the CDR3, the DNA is TGCGCCAGCAGCCAAGCATTATGTAGAGCGGGGGGGCCCAATGAGCAGTTCTTC. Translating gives CASSQALCRAGGPNEQFF.

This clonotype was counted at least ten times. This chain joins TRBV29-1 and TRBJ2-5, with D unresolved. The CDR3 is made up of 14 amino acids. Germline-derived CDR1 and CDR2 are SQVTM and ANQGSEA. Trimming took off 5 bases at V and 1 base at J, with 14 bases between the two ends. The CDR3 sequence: CSVILSSLQETQYF. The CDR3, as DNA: TGCAGCGTTATACTATCCTCCCTCCAAGAGACCCAGTACTTC.

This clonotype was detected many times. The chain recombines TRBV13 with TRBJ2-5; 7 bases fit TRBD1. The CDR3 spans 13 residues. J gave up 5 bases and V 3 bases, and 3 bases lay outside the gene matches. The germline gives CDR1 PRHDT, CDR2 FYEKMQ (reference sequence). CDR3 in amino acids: CASSLRGPETQYF. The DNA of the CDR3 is TGTGCCAGCAGCTTGAGGGGGCCGGAGACCCAGTACTTC.

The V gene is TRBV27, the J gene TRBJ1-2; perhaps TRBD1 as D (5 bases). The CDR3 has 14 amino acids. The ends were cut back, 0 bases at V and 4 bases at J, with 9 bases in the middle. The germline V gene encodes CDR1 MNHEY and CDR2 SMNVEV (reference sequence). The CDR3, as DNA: TGTGCCAGCAGTTTATCTCGGCAGGGCTATGGCTACACCTTC. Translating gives CASSLSRQGYGYTF.

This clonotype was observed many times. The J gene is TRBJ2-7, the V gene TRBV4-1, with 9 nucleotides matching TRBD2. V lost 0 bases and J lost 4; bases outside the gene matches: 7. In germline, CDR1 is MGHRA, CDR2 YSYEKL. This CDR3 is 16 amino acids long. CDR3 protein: CASSQERGGRDYEQYF. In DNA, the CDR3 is TGCGCCAGCAGCCAAGAGCGTGGCGGGAGGGATTACGAGCAGTACTTC.

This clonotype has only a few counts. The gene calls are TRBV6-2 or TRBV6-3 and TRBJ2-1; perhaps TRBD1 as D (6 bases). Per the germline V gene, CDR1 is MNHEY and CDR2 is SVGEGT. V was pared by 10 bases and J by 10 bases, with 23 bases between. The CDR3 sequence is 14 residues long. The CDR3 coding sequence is TGTGCCACCCGGTCAGGGGACCCGATAAAGGAGCAGTTCTTC. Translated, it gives CATRSGDPIKEQFF.

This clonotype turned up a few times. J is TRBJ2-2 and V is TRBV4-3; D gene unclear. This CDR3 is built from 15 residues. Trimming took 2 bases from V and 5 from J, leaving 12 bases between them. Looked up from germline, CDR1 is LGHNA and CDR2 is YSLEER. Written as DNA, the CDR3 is TGCGCCAGCAGCCAATTCCACCGCCTGACCGGGGAGCTGTTTTTT. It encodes CASSQFHRLTGELFF.

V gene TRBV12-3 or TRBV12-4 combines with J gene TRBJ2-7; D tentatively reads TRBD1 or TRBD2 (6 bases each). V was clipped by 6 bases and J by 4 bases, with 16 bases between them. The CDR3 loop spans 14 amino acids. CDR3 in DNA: TGTGCCAGCAGAAAAGTGGGGGGCGGGTACGAGCAGTACTTC. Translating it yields CASRKVGGGYEQYF.

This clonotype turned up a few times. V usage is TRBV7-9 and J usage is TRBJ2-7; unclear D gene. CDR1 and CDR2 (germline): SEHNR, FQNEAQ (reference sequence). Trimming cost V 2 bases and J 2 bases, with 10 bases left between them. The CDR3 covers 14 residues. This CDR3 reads CASSLSTRPYEQYF. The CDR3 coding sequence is TGTGCCAGCAGCTTAAGTACCAGACCCTACGAGCAGTACTTC.

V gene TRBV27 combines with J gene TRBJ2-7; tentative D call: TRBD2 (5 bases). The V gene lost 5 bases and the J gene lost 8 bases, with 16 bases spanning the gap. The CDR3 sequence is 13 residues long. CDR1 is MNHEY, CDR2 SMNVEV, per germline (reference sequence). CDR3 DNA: TGTGCCAGCAGTCCCTCGAAGGGAGACAAGCAGTACTTC. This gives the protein CASSPSKGDKQYF.

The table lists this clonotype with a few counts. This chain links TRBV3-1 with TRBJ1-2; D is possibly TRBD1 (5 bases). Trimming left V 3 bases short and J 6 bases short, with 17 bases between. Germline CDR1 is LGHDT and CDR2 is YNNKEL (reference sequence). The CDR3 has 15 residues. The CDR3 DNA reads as TGTGCCAGCAGCCACCGTGACCCGGGGGAGCATGGCTACACCTTC. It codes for CASSHRDPGEHGYTF.

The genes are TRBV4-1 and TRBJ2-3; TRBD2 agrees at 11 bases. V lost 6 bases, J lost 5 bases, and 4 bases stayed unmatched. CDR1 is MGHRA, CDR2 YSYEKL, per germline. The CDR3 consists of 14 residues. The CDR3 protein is CASSIAGGEDTQYF. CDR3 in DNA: TGCGCCAGCAGTATAGCGGGAGGGGAAGATACGCAGTATTTT.

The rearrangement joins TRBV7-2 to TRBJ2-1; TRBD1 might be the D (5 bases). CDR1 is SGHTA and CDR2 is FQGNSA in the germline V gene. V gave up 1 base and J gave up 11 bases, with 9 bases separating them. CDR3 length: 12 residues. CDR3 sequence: CASSLDRFKQFF. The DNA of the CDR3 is TGTGCCAGCAGCTTAGACAGGTTCAAGCAGTTCTTC.

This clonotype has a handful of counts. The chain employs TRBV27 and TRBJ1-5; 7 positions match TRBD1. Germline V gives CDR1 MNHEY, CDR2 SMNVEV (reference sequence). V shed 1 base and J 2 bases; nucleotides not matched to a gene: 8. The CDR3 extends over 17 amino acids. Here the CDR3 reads CASSLYQQGLGNQPQHF. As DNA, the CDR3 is TGTGCCAGCAGTTTATACCAACAGGGGTTGGGCAATCAGCCCCAGCATTTT.

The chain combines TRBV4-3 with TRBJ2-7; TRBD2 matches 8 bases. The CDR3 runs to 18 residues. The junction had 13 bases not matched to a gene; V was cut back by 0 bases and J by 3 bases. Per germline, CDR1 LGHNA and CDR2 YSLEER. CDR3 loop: CASSQDLAVSGRFYEQYF. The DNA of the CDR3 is TGCGCCAGCAGCCAAGATTTGGCGGTAAGCGGGAGATTCTACGAGCAGTACTTC.

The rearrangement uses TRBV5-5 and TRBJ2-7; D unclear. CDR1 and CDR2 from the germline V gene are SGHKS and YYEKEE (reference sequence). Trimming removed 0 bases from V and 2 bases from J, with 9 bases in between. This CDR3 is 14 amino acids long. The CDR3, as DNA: TGTGCCAGCAGCTTGGCTGTTGGGCCCTACGAGCAGTACTTC. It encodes CASSLAVGPYEQYF.

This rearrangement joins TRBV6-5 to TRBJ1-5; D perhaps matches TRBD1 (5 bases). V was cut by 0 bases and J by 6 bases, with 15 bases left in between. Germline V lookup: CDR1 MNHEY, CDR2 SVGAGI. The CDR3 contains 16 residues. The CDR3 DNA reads TGTGCCAGCAGTTACTCGGACGGGGCTGGGGGTCAGCCCCAGCATTTT. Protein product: CASSYSDGAGGQPQHF.

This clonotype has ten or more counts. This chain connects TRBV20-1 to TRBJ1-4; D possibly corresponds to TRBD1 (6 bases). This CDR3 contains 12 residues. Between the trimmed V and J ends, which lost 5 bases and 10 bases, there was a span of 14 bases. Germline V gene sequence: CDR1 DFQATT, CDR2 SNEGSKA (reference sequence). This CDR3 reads CSADEKGGKLFF. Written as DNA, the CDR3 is TGCAGTGCTGATGAGAAAGGGGGAAAACTGTTTTTT.

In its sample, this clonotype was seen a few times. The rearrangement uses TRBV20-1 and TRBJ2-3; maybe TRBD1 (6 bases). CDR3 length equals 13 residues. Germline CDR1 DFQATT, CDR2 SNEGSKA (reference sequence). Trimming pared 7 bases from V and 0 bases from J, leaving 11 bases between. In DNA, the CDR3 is TGCAGTGTTTTGGACAGAAGCACAGATACGCAGTATTTT. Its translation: CSVLDRSTDTQYF.

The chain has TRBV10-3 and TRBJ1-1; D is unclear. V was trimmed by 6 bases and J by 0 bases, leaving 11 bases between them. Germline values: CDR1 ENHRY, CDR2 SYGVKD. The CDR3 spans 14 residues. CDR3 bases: TGTGCCATCAGGAACCCGGGCCTGAACACTGAAGCTTTCTTT. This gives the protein CAIRNPGLNTEAFF.

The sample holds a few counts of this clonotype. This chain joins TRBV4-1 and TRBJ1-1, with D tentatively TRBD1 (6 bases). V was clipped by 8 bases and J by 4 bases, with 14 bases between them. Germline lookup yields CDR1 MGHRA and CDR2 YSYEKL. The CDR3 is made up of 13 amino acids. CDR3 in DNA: TGCGCCAGCGGGGGGGCGGGAAGCACTGAAGCTTTCTTT. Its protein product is CASGGAGSTEAFF.

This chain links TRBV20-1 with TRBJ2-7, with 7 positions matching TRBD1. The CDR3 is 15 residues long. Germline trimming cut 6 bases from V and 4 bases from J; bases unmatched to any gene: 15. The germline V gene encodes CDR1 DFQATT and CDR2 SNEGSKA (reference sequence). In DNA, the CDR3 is TGCAGTGCCCACTCGGGGACAGACCTCTCATACGAGCAGTACTTC. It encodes CSAHSGTDLSYEQYF.

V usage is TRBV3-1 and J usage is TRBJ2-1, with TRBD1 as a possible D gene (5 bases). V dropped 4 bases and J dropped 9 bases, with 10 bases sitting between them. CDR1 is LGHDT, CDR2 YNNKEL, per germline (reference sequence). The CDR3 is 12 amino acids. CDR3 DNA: TGTGCCAGCAGCCCGTTGGGGCGTGAGCAGTTCTTC. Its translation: CASSPLGREQFF.